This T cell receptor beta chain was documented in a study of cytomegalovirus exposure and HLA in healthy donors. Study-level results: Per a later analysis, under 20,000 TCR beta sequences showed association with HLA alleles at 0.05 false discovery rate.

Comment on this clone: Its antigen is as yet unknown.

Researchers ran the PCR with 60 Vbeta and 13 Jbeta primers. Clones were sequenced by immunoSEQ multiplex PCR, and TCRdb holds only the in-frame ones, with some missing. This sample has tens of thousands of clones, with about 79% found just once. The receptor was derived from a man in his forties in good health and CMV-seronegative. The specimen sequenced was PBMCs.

CDR3 nucleotides: TGTGCCAGCAGCTCATCAGGGGTGGATGGAAACACCATATATTTT. This gives the protein CASSSSGVDGNTIYF. The rearrangement links TRBV5-6 to TRBJ1-3; tentative D call: TRBD1 (6 bases). Germline CDR1 SGHDT, CDR2 YYEEEE. The CDR3 extends over 15 amino acids. The V and J ends lost 3 bases and 3 bases respectively, with 13 bases between them. Full variable domain (missing parts from reference TRBV5-6 and TRBJ1-3): DAGVTQSPTHLIKTRGQQVTLRCSPKSGHDTVSWYQQALGQGPQFIFQYYEEEERQRGNFPDRFSGHQFPNYSSELNVNALLLGDSALYLCASSSSGVDGNTIYFGEGSWLTVV.